This T cell receptor (beta chain) came from a study of blood T cells in healthy people across ages. Study observations and caveats: Observed TCR beta diversity showed a strong correlation with the percentage of naive T cells as measured by flow cytometry.

Sample-barcoded 5' priming and a J-beta primer mix drove a second PCR of roughly 6 to 12 cycles. A single record per CDR3 protein comes from TCRdb applying MiXCR to the 5' RACE reads. The sample has about 1,500,000 distinct CDR3 sequences, 42% seen once; the top ten hold less than 8%. This CDR3 is 12 amino acids long. The germline V and J ends were trimmed by 7 bases and 7 bases, with 11 bases remaining between them. Per germline, CDR1 SNHLY and CDR2 FYNNEI. In its sample, this clonotype was seen a few times. Its cognate antigen is unknown. The chain couples TRBV2 to TRBJ2-1; a possible D gene is TRBD2 (5 bases). The sequenced sample was blood. The clonotype was recovered from a young woman in good health. The DNA for the CDR3 is TGTGCCAGCAATGAGGGTTTAAATGAGCAGTTCTTC. It encodes CASNEGLNEQFF. The full variable domain, rest sourced from reference TRBV2 and TRBJ2-1, is EPEVTQTPSHQVTQMGQEVILRCVPISNHLYFYWYRQILGQKVEFLVSFYNNEISEKSEIFDDQFSVERPDGSNFTLKIRSTKLEDSAMYFCASNEGLNEQFFGPGTRLTVL.